A selection of T cell receptor beta chains follows, all from one sample in a study of T-cell memory formation after mild COVID-19. TCRdb reprocessed the 5' RACE reads with MiXCR, giving one entry per CDR3 protein. The table lists about 430,000 distinct CDR3 sequences, 24% of them singletons. The sample consisted of PBMCs or a T cell subset sorted from them (not recorded which). The receptors derive from an adult woman who had mild COVID-19 (a few samples of this study predate the infection). Cell type and time point are not known. CDR3s include the opening cysteine and the closing phenylalanine or tryptophan. Fields, in order: J gene, V gene, CDR3 protein.

>TRBJ2-5|TRBV29-1
CSVCPGLARETQYF
>TRBJ2-2|TRBV7-2
CASSLGGGRPGELFF
>TRBJ1-1|TRBV5-6
CASSHRQEMNTEAFF
>TRBJ1-1|TRBV2
CASSEWANTEAFF
>TRBJ2-7|TRBV18
CASSPVPGTFRSSYEQYF
>TRBJ1-2|TRBV20-1
CSARAGAFQGENGYTF
>TRBJ2-7|TRBV5-5
CASSLVLAGEQYF
>TRBJ1-5|TRBV20-1
CSARLGHGTNQPQHF
>TRBJ2-1|TRBV29-1
CSVVRDRGPNEQFF
>TRBJ2-7|TRBV6-5
CASSYGTASYEQYF
>TRBJ2-7|TRBV10-3
CAISESPREGSQYF
>TRBJ2-1|TRBV18
CASSPPGVGEQFF
>TRBJ2-1|TRBV7-3
CASSPGTSGRIEQFF
>TRBJ1-2|TRBV24-1
CATSEGGWTGYTF
>TRBJ2-1|TRBV7-6
CASSSRLLAGSSSYNEQFF
>TRBJ2-7|TRBV7-8
CASSHPLGQGSGRALSYEQYF
>TRBJ2-5|TRBV15
CATSRDQGGGETQYF
>TRBJ2-1|TRBV4-3
CASSQGLALSSYNEQFF
>TRBJ2-1|TRBV19
CASSIPPRLAGGTYNEQFF
>TRBJ1-1|TRBV29-1
CSVDMVNTEAFF
>TRBJ2-1|TRBV5-5
CASSLLRVAYNEQFF
>TRBJ2-1|TRBV7-2
CASSPTGTTYNEQFF
>TRBJ2-7|TRBV7-9
CASSLVGKDYEQYF
>TRBJ2-7|TRBV5-1
CASSSAGGPYYEQYF
>TRBJ2-3|TRBV7-2
CASSEDRATQYF
>TRBJ1-1|TRBV4-1
CASSQFSRDTEAFF
>TRBJ2-4|TRBV20-1
CSARSSIDYHIQYF
>TRBJ2-7|TRBV7-9
CASSSQGASLYEQYF
>TRBJ2-7|TRBV30
CAWNGQGKGEQYF
>TRBJ2-7|TRBV28
CASSFTNLGQPYEQYF
>TRBJ1-5|TRBV5-1
CASSRLGGNQPQHF
>TRBJ1-5|TRBV12-3/TRBV12-4
CASSSTDRGRDQPQHF
>TRBJ1-1|TRBV20-1
CSAETDRAGTEAFF
>TRBJ2-4|TRBV11-2
CASSLLKGPKNIQYF
>TRBJ2-5|TRBV7-6
CASSWTGQETQYF
>TRBJ2-2|TRBV3-1
CASSLGTGGDDGELFF
>TRBJ1-1|TRBV6-5
CASSYSGSEAFF
>TRBJ1-2|TRBV15
CATSRDFTGPNYGYTF
>TRBJ1-6|TRBV19
CASGPPGNSPLHF
>TRBJ2-7|TRBV9
CASSAWGAEQYF
>TRBJ2-1|TRBV2
CASSEAVGGELRGF
>TRBJ2-1|TRBV7-2
CASSPSPAGGSGQFF
>TRBJ2-7|TRBV7-6
CASSLDSGNQYF
>TRBJ2-1|TRBV24-1
CATSDPQSGPWPNEQFF
>TRBJ2-1|TRBV5-1
CASSLELAGGSNEQFF
>TRBJ2-1|TRBV3-1
CASSPTGTRTYNEQFF
>TRBJ2-7|TRBV5-1
CASSVSGFSAEQYF
>TRBJ2-3|TRBV24-1
CATANTDTQYF
>TRBJ1-5|TRBV2
CASSDGGGKPQHF
>TRBJ1-1|TRBV18
CASSPPPGAVTEAFF
>TRBJ2-3|TRBV2
CASSTSPGHYTDTQYF
>TRBJ2-1|TRBV5-1
CASSLEPGLQFF
>TRBJ2-1|TRBV30
CACSTGQGGNEQFF
>TRBJ2-3|TRBV10-3
CAISATPSGMGDTQYF
>TRBJ1-1|TRBV7-9
CASSSRGAMNTEAFF